Below, 12 T cell receptor beta chains from the same sample are listed, as sequenced in a study of blood T cell repertoires in COVID-19 (dated by TCRdb to 2019 to 2021). Library generation was performed with the immunoSEQ multiplex PCR assay. TCRdb limited this immuneACCESS table to in-frame rearrangements with V and J called. A share of clones is missing; checked studies link under half to unresolved V genes, and the rest is unexplained. The sample yields roughly 120,000 clones; approximately 87% were counted once. The ten largest clones take up 7.9% of the sample. Input material: peripheral blood. The source is a man aged 70 or older who had recovered from COVID-19.

The V and J genes are TRBV2 and TRBJ1-1, with 9 bases fitting TRBD1. Germline V gene lookup returns CDR1 SNHLY and CDR2 FYNNEI. V dropped 5 bases and J dropped 3; count of bases not matched to a gene: 4. This CDR3 comprises 14 residues. DNA for the CDR3: TGTGCCAGCAGTACAGGGGGCGGGTACACTGAAGCTTTCTTT. Protein: CASSTGGGYTEAFF.

The chain joins TRBV18 to TRBJ1-4; D is possibly TRBD1 (6 bases). With 2 bases removed from V and 8 bases from J, the gap between germline ends came to 12 bases. This CDR3 contains 14 residues. Germline lookup yields CDR1 KGHSH and CDR2 LQKENI. The CDR3: CASSPTRGGEKLFF. CDR3 nucleotide sequence: TGTGCCAGCTCACCAACCAGGGGTGGAGAAAAACTGTTTTTT.

The rearrangement links TRBV6-5 to TRBJ2-7, with TRBD2 identical over 8 bases. From germline, CDR1 is MNHEY and CDR2 SVGAGI. Trimming at V came to 7 bases and at J to 5 bases, leaving 4 bases not matched to a gene. The CDR3 has 12 residues. The chain's CDR3 is CASKMTSDEQYF. The DNA for the CDR3 is TGTGCCAGCAAAATGACTAGCGACGAGCAGTACTTC.

The CDR3 protein is CASRGGADTQYF. The CDR3 DNA reads TGTGCCAGCAGAGGAGGGGCAGATACGCAGTATTTT. This sequence joins TRBV3-1 (or the pseudogene TRBV3-2) and TRBJ2-3; maybe TRBD2 (6 bases). The CDR3 sequence is 12 residues long. Germline assignment: CDR1 LGHDT and CDR2 YNNKEL (reference sequence). V shed 6 bases and J shed 4 bases, with 8 bases lying between them.

This chain connects TRBV6-2 or TRBV6-3 to TRBJ2-5, with D tentatively TRBD2 (5 bases). CDR3 length equals 15 residues. V was trimmed by 0 bases and J by 7 bases, leaving 15 bases between them. CDR1 is MNHEY and CDR2 is SVGEGT in the germline V gene. CDR3 sequence: CASSYSERAAGTQYF. The CDR3 nucleotides read TGTGCCAGCAGTTACTCGGAGAGGGCCGCCGGGACCCAGTACTTC.

This clone was seen a single time. The genes are TRBV9 and TRBJ2-7; 7 bases line up with TRBD2. The germline CDR1 and CDR2 sequences are SGDLS and YYNGEE. The V gene end was trimmed by 3 bases and the J gene end by 0 bases; junction bases not matched to a gene: 3. The CDR3 contains 14 residues. The CDR3 DNA sequence: TGTGCCAGCAGCGCGCGGGACTACTCCTACGAGCAGTACTTC. Its translation: CASSARDYSYEQYF. Together with reference TRBV9 and TRBJ2-7, the CDR3 gives the full variable domain: DSGVTQTPKHLITATGQRVTLRCSPRSGDLSVYWYQQSLDQGLQFLIQYYNGEERAKGNILERFSAQQFPDLHSELNLSSLELGDSALYFCASSARDYSYEQYFGPGTRLTVT.

This chain links TRBV27 with TRBJ2-1; D is uncertain. This CDR3 comprises 14 residues. Germline V lookup: CDR1 MNHEY, CDR2 SMNVEV (reference sequence). Between the trimmed V and J ends, which lost 2 bases and 2 bases, there was a span of 7 bases. CDR3 DNA: TGTGCCAGCAGTTTACGCCGGGCCTACAATGAGCAGTTCTTC. The encoded protein is CASSLRRAYNEQFF.

V and J are TRBV5-1 and TRBJ2-3, with a possible D match to TRBD2 (5 bases). Between the trimmed V and J ends, which lost 4 bases and 1 base, there was a span of 19 bases. From germline, CDR1 is SGHRS and CDR2 YFSETQ. The CDR3 extends over 17 amino acids. CDR3 nucleotides: TGCGCCAGCAGCGTGGCGTCTAGCATTGGGGGCACAGATACGCAGTATTTT. Amino acids: CASSVASSIGGTDTQYF.

The genes are TRBV5-1 and TRBJ1-1; the D is unclear. The CDR3 runs 13 residues. Germline CDR1 reads SGHRS; CDR2 reads YFSETQ. V shed 3 bases and J shed 1 base, with 7 bases lying between them. This CDR3 reads CASSYGSNTEAFF. The CDR3, as DNA: TGCGCCAGCAGCTACGGGTCGAACACTGAAGCTTTCTTT.

The chain has TRBV18 and TRBJ1-1; perhaps TRBD1 as D (6 bases). Germline CDR1 reads KGHSH; CDR2 reads LQKENI. V was shortened by 5 bases and J by 0 bases, with 13 bases between the two germline ends. This CDR3 region has 15 residues. CDR3 sequence (DNA): TGTGCCAGCTCAGCGACGGACAGTTTGAACACTGAAGCTTTCTTT. Protein: CASSATDSLNTEAFF.

The chain joins TRBV4-2 to TRBJ2-5; 11 bases agree with TRBD2. The CDR3 has 16 residues. The germline gives CDR1 LGHNA, CDR2 YNFKEQ. The V segment lost 0 bases and the J segment 7 bases; nucleotides outside the gene matches: 7. This chain's CDR3 is CASSQDELAGDRTQYF. The CDR3 coding sequence is TGTGCCAGCAGCCAAGACGAACTAGCGGGGGACCGGACCCAGTACTTC.

CDR3 bases: TGTGCCAGCAGTTACTTGACGGGGTCTGGGGATACTGAAGCTTTCTTT. Translated, it gives CASSYLTGSGDTEAFF. V usage is TRBV6-2 or TRBV6-3 and J usage is TRBJ1-1; D not resolved. This CDR3 has 16 amino acids. Trimming removed 1 base from V and 5 bases from J, with 17 bases in between. CDR1 is MNHEY and CDR2 is SVGEGT in the germline V gene.